This T cell receptor (beta chain) comes out of a study of blood T cells in healthy people across ages. A second about 7 to 11 cycle PCR used barcoded and J-beta primers. TCRdb redid the calling of the 5' RACE reads with MiXCR, one entry per CDR3 protein. The sample lists about 1 million distinct CDR3 sequences; under 30% were seen once. This CDR3 has 15 residues. Germline lookup yields CDR1 SEHNR and CDR2 FQNEAQ (reference sequence). This clonotype was seen a few times. The same specimen was also included in a second study, on T cells of mothers and their children. This second report adds: The TCR beta CDR3 read count exceeded 8.5 million for each mother and was some 2.7 million for each child.

The sequencing sample was made of blood. V is TRBV7-9 and J is TRBJ2-1, with 7 bases matching TRBD2. The J call may be mistaken, given a closer DNA end match to TRBJ2-5. This clonotype was sampled from a girl aged 2 to 9 in good health. The CDR3 sequence: CASSSAGVLQETQYF. The CDR3 DNA reads TGTGCCAGCAGCTCGGCGGGAGTCCTCCAAGAGACCCAGTACTTC.